The present TCR beta chain was sequenced within a study of T cell repertoires and HLA-DP antigens. Background on the study: Pre-culture CD4+ samples used roughly 1,300 ng DNA versus about 210 ng for CD137+CD4+ sorts.

The PCR primers covered 54 TRBV and 13 TRBJ segments. Clones were sequenced by immunoSEQ multiplex PCR, and TCRdb holds only the in-frame ones, with some missing. The sample shows roughly 70,000 clones, about four fifths of them seen only once. Broader study findings: Average cumulative frequency of previously undetected clones was 35% to 40% against one allele and under 55% against the other.

In this sample, this clone turned up a few times. What it binds is not known. Sequenced material: CD4+ T cells from PBMCs. This clonotype was sampled from a man aged 55 to 70 in good health and CMV-seronegative.

As DNA, the CDR3 is TGTGCCAGCAGCTTATTACGGGCAGGGCGCCACGAGCAGTACTTC. Amino acids: CASSLLRAGRHEQYF. V and J are TRBV7-2 and TRBJ2-7, with D perhaps TRBD1 (5 bases). The CDR3 sequence is 15 residues long. V lost 2 bases, J lost 5 bases, and 16 bases lay in between. Germline V gene sequence: CDR1 SGHTA, CDR2 FQGNSA. The whole variable domain, remainder taken from reference TRBV7-2 and TRBJ2-7, is GAGVSQSPSNKVTEKGKDVELRCDPISGHTALYWYRQSLGQGLEFLIYFQGNSAPDKSGLPSDRFSAERTGGSVSTLTIQRTQQEDSAVYLCASSLLRAGRHEQYFGPGTRLTVT.